Listed below are T cell receptor beta chains from one sample, sequenced in a study of T-cell reconstitution after alpha-beta-depleted transplantation in children. TCRdb processed the PCR reads anew with MiXCR; each CDR3 protein has one entry. The sample includes around 500,000 distinct CDR3 sequences, approximately 22% of them seen just once. The sample consisted of PBMCs, mostly from graft donor cells, taken 360 days after TCRalphabeta/CD19-depleted stem cell transplant. These receptors were collected from a boy under three years old who had a stem cell transplant for acute myeloid leukemia, so the T cells may come from the graft donor. Each CDR3 is given with its conserved first and last residue.

v_call,j_call,cdr3_aa
TRBV6-1,TRBJ2-1,CASNLGQGAYNEQFF
TRBV6-5,TRBJ2-5,CASSYSPLGTQYF
TRBV29-1,TRBJ2-5,CSVPQGQETQYF
TRBV20-1,TRBJ1-5,CSARLGRGNQPQHF
TRBV5-1,TRBJ2-2,CASSFSPNTGELFF
TRBV20-1,TRBJ2-2,CSARPRIPGLAGAGTGELFF
TRBV6-1,TRBJ2-3,CASSEAVAGGITDTQYF
TRBV20-1,TRBJ2-2,CSAMPQNTGELFF
TRBV15,TRBJ2-5,CATSRVGVETQYF
TRBV12-3/TRBV12-4,TRBJ2-7,CASSFGRRTYEQYF
TRBV7-9,TRBJ2-1,CASSFPGSYNEQFF
TRBV12-3/TRBV12-4,TRBJ1-5,CASSLGKRQPQHF
TRBV7-2,TRBJ2-1,CASRGPGSYNEQFF
TRBV9,TRBJ2-7,CASSVAPGTSYEQYF
TRBV5-6,TRBJ2-7,CASSLVAGGRNEQYF
TRBV12-3/TRBV12-4,TRBJ2-5,CASSASGTSAQETQYF
TRBV25-1,TRBJ2-3,CASSATTWDRLKQYF
TRBV3-1,TRBJ2-1,CASSQRTLDNEQFF
TRBV7-2,TRBJ2-6,CASSFWQGVSGANVLTF
TRBV9,TRBJ2-3,CASSVVGGGLGTQYF
TRBV20-1,TRBJ2-1,CSGGLRRHEQFF
TRBV29-1,TRBJ2-6,CSVGQGPGANVLTF
TRBV12-3/TRBV12-4,TRBJ2-1,CASRPGTGNEQFF
TRBV12-3/TRBV12-4,TRBJ2-5,CASLSGTEQETQYF